One sample yielded the 9 T cell receptor beta chains listed below, sequenced in a study of blood T cell repertoires in COVID-19. Assay: immunoSEQ multiplex PCR; the TCRdb copy retains only in-frame clones and omits some. The table has about 270,000 clones, around 87% seen once; the top ten hold 2.4%. Sequences were obtained from PBMCs or T cells enriched from blood (not recorded which). The receptor set was obtained from a woman aged 18-29 years who had recovered from COVID-19.

The chain joins TRBV2 to TRBJ1-2; tentative D call: TRBD1 (6 bases). Per the germline V gene, CDR1 is SNHLY and CDR2 is FYNNEI. The CDR3 covers 15 residues. Trimming took off 5 bases at V and 4 bases at J, with 17 bases between the two ends. DNA for the CDR3: TGTGCCAGCAGTCTAGGGACAACCGTCGGCTATGGCTACACCTTC. Protein sequence: CASSLGTTVGYGYTF.

The chain carries TRBV6-5 and TRBJ2-5; 7 nucleotides line up with TRBD1. Germline V gene lookup returns CDR1 MNHEY and CDR2 SVGAGI. The trim removed 2 bases at V and 4 bases at J, leaving 4 bases unmatched. The CDR3 is 14 amino acids. The CDR3 spells CASSYTGTAETQYF. As DNA, the CDR3 is TGTGCCAGCAGTTACACCGGGACAGCAGAGACCCAGTACTTC.

This rearrangement joins TRBV11-3 to TRBJ2-3, with 8 bases identical to TRBD2. Germline CDR1 reads SGHNT; CDR2 reads YENEEA. The trim removed 3 bases at V and 6 bases at J, leaving 11 bases unmatched. CDR3 length: 16 residues. The CDR3 nucleotides read TGTGCCAGCAGCTTGTCGGTGCGGGGGGTCCGGGATACGCAGTATTTT. Its translation: CASSLSVRGVRDTQYF. The full variable domain, in which reference TRBV11-3 and TRBJ2-3 provide the parts outside the CDR3, is EAGVVQSPRYKIIEKKQPVAFWCNPISGHNTLYWYLQNLGQGPELLIRYENEEAVDDSQLPKDRFSAERLKGVDSTLKIQPAELGDSAVYLCASSLSVRGVRDTQYFGPGTRLTVL.

This clone was seen more than once but under ten times. V and J are TRBV5-1 and TRBJ2-2; D not certain. CDR1 and CDR2 (germline): SGHRS, YFSETQ. V shed 0 bases and J shed 0 bases, with 6 bases lying between them. The CDR3 length is 15 residues. CDR3 loop: CASSLGRANTGELFF. In DNA form, the CDR3 reads TGCGCCAGCAGCTTGGGTCGAGCGAACACCGGGGAGCTGTTTTTT.

The rearrangement uses TRBV5-1 and TRBJ1-1; no clear D gene. The germline V gene encodes CDR1 SGHRS and CDR2 YFSETQ. V was clipped by 4 bases and J by 1 base, with 14 bases between them. The CDR3 extends over 15 amino acids. The DNA of the CDR3 is TGCGCCAGCAGCCTAGAGGGCAGCAAGAACACTGAAGCTTTCTTT. This gives the protein CASSLEGSKNTEAFF.

The V gene is TRBV15, the J gene TRBJ2-3, with a tentative D call TRBD1 (6 bases). The germline V gene encodes CDR1 LNHNV and CDR2 YYDKDF (reference sequence). This CDR3 has 15 amino acids. The V end lost 4 bases, the J end lost 4 bases, and 15 bases lay between the germline ends. CDR3 DNA sequence: TGTGCCACCAGCAACAAGGGGGTGTACCCAGATACGCAGTATTTT. This codes for CATSNKGVYPDTQYF.

The count of this clone is one. This CDR3 is also generated by other DNA sequences in the sample. This rearrangement joins TRBV27 to TRBJ2-7; D remains ambiguous. The ends were cut back, 6 bases at V and 2 bases at J, with 11 bases in the middle. The germline CDR1 and CDR2 sequences are MNHEY and SMNVEV (reference sequence). This CDR3 region has 13 residues. This chain's CDR3 is CASSLRGPYEQYF. CDR3 coding DNA: TGTGCCAGCAGCCTTAGAGGCCCCTACGAGCAGTACTTC.

The chain joins TRBV3-1 (or the pseudogene TRBV3-2) to TRBJ2-5; 8 nucleotides match TRBD2. V lost 1 base to trimming and J lost 5 bases; unmatched junction nucleotides: 12. The germline CDR1 and CDR2 sequences are LGHDT and YNNKEL (reference sequence). This CDR3 has 17 residues. CDR3 nucleotide sequence: TGTGCCAGCAGCCAAGCCCGGGGGGAGCGGGGGTGGGAGACCCAGTACTTC. Protein sequence: CASSQARGERGWETQYF.

The rearrangement links TRBV9 to TRBJ2-2; D may be TRBD2 (6 bases). Trimming removed 3 bases at V and 5 bases at J, with 17 bases between. The CDR3 has 16 residues. CDR1 and CDR2 (germline): SGDLS, YYNGEE. Here the CDR3 DNA reads TGTGCCAGCAGCGAGGCCCCCCCCGGGGGAACCGGGGAGCTGTTTTTT. Its translation is CASSEAPPGGTGELFF.